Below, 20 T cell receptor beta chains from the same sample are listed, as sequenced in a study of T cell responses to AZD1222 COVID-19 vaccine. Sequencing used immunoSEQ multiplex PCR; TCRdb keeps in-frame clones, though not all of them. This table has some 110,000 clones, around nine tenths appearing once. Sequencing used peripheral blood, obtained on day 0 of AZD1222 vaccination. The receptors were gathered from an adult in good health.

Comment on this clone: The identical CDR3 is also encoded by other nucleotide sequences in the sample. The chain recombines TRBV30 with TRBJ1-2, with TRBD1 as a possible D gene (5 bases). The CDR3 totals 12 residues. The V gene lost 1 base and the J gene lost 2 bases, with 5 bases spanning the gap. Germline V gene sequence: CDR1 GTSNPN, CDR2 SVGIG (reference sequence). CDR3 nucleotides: TGTGCCTGGAGTGGGGGGAACTATGGCTACACCTTC. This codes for CAWSGGNYGYTF. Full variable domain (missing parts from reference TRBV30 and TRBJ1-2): SQTIHQWPATLVQPVGSPLSLECTVEGTSNPNLYWYRQAAGRGLQLLFYSVGIGQISSEVPQNLSASRPQDRQFILSSKKLLLSDSGFYLCAWSGGNYGYTFGSGTRLTVV.

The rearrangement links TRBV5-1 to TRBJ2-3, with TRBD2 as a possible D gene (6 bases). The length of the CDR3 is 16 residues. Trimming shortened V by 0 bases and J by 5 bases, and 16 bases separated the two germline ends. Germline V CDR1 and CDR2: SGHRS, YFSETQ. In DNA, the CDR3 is TGCGCCAGCAGCTTGGCGGGACTCAACGCGAGAGATACGCAGTATTTT. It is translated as CASSLAGLNARDTQYF.

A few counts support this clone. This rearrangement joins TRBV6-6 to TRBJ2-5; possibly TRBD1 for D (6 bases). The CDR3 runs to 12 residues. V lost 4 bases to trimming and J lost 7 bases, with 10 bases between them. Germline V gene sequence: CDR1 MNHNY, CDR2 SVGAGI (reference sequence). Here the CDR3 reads CASSWETGTQYF. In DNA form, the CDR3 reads TGTGCCAGCAGTTGGGAGACAGGGACCCAGTACTTC.

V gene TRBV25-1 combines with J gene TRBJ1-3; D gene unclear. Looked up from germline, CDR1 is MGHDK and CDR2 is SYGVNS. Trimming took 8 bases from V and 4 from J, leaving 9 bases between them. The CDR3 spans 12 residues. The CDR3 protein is CASAGSGNTIYF. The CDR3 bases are TGTGCCAGCGCCGGGTCCGGAAACACCATATATTTT.

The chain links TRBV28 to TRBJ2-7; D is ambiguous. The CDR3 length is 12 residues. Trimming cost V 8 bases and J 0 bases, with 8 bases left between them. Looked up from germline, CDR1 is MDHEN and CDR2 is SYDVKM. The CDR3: CASGVLSYEQYF. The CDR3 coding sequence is TGTGCCAGCGGTGTTCTCTCCTACGAGCAGTACTTC.

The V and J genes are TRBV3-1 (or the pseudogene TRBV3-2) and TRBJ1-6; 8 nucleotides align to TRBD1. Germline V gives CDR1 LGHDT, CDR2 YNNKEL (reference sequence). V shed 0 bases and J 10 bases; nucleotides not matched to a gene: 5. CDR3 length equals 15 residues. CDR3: CASSQEGTGTSPLHF. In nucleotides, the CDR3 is TGTGCCAGCAGCCAAGAAGGGACAGGTACCTCACCCCTCCACTTT.

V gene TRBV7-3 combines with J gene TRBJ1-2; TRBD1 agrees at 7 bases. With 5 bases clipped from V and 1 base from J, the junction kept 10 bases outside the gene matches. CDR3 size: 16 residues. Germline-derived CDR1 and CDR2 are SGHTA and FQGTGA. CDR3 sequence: CASSPNGQEYNYGYTF. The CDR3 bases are TGTGCCAGCAGCCCCAATGGACAGGAATATAACTATGGCTACACCTTC.

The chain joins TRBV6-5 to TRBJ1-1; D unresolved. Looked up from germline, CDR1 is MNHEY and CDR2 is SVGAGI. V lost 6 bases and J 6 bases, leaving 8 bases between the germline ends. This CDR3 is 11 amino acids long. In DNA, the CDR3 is TGTGCCAGCAGGGCGATGGCTGAAGCTTTCTTT. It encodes CASRAMAEAFF.

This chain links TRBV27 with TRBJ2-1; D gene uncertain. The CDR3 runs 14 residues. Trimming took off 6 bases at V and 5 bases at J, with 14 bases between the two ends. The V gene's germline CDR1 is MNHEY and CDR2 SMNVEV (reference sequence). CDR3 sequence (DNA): TGTGCCAGCAGGACCGCCCGTGGGAACAATGAGCAGTTCTTC. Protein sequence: CASRTARGNNEQFF.

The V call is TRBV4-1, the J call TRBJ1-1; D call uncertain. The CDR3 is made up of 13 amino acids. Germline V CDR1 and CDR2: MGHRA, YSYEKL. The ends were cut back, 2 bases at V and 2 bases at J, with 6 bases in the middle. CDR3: CASSQSENTEAFF. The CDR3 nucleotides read TGCGCCAGCAGCCAATCGGAAAACACTGAAGCTTTCTTT.

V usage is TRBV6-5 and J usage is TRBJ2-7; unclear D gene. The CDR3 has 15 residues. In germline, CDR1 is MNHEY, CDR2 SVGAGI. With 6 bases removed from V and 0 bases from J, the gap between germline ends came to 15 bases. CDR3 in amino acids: CASRTDRMSSYEQYF. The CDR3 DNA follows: TGTGCCAGCAGGACCGACCGGATGAGCTCCTACGAGCAGTACTTC.

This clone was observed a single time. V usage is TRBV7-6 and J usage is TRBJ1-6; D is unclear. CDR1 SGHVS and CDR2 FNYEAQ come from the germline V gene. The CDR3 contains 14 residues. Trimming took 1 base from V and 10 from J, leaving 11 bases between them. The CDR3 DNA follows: TGTGCCAGCAGCTTAGGGTCTATAAGGTCACCCCTCCACTTT. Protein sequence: CASSLGSIRSPLHF.

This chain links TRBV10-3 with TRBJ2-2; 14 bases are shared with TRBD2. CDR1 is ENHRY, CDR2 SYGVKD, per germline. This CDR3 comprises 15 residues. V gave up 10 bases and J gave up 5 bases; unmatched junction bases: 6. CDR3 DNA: TGTGCCACTCGGGGGACTAGCGGGAGAACCGGGGAGCTGTTTTTT. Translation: CATRGTSGRTGELFF.

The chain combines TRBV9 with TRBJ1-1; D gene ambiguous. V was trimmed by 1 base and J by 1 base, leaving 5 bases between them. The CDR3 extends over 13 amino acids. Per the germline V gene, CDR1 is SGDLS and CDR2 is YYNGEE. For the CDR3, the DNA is TGTGCCAGCAGCGTAAACCCGAACACTGAAGCTTTCTTT. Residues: CASSVNPNTEAFF.

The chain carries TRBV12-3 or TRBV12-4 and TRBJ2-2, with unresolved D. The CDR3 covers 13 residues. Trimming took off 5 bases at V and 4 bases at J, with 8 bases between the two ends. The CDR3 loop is CASSTTSTGELFF. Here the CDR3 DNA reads TGTGCCAGCAGTACGACCAGCACCGGGGAGCTGTTTTTT.

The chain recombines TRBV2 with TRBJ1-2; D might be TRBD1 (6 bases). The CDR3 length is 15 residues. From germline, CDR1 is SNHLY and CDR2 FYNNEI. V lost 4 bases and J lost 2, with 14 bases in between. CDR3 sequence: CASSGGGFTNYGYTF. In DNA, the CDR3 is TGTGCCAGCAGTGGAGGGGGGTTTACGAACTATGGCTACACCTTC.

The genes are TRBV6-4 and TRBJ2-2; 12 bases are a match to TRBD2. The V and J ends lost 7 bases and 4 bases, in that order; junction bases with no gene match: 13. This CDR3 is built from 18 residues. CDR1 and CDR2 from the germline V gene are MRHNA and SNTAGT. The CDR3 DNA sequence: TGTGCCAGCATCGCCCCCCTAGCGGGAGGGCCCGGCACCGGGGAGCTGTTTTTT. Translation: CASIAPLAGGPGTGELFF.

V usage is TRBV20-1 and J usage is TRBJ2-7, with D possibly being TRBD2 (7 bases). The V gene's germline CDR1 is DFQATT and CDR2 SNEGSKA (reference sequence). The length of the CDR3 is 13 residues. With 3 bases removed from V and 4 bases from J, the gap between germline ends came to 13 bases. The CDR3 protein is CSASGGAPYEQYF. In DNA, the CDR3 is TGCAGTGCTAGTGGGGGGGCCCCTTACGAGCAGTACTTC.

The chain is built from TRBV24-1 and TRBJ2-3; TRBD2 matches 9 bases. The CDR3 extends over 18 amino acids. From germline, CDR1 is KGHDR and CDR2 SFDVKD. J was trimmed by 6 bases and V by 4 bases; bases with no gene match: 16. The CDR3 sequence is CATSDPIGAGGDVDTQYF. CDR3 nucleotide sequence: TGTGCCACCAGTGACCCCATAGGTGCGGGAGGGGACGTCGATACGCAGTATTTT.

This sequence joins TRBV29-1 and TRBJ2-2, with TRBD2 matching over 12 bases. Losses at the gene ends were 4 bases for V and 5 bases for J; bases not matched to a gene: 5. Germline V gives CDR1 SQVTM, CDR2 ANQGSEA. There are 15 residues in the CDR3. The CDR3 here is CSVVTSGSGTGELFF. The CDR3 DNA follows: TGCAGCGTTGTGACTAGCGGGAGTGGAACCGGGGAGCTGTTTTTT.